Listed here are 5 T cell receptor beta chains from one sample, sequenced in a study of cytomegalovirus exposure and HLA in healthy donors. This PCR relied on a set of 60 Vbeta primers and 13 Jbeta primers. Assay: immunoSEQ multiplex PCR; the TCRdb copy retains only in-frame clones and omits some. The sample gives around 110,000 clones, around 10% of which show up once; around 3% is in the top ten. Sequences were obtained from PBMCs. These receptors came from a man aged 25-40 years in good health and CMV-seronegative.

This rearrangement joins TRBV6-5 to TRBJ2-7, with TRBD1 as a possible D gene (5 bases). Trimming cost V 2 bases and J 0 bases, with 14 bases left between them. Germline V gene lookup returns CDR1 MNHEY and CDR2 SVGAGI. This CDR3 has 16 amino acids. CDR3 region: CASSYPDTVNSYEQYF. CDR3 coding DNA: TGTGCCAGCAGTTACCCGGACACAGTGAACTCCTACGAGCAGTACTTC.

This clone was picked up a small number of times. The chain recombines TRBV27 with TRBJ1-2, with D uncertain. The CDR3 is 13 amino acids. V was pared by 6 bases and J by 6 bases, with 14 bases between. Germline V gene lookup returns CDR1 MNHEY and CDR2 SMNVEV (reference sequence). CDR3 nucleotide sequence: TGTGCCAGCAGGCCCCTCTCCGGGGATGGCTACACCTTC. It encodes CASRPLSGDGYTF.

This clone was detected a few times. The chain uses TRBV19 and TRBJ2-7; weak D call: TRBD2 (6 bases). The CDR3 is 14 amino acids. Germline CDR1 reads LNHDA; CDR2 reads SQIVND (reference sequence). Trimming took 5 bases from V and 1 from J, leaving 12 bases between them. Here the CDR3 reads CASSPAGGSYEQYF. In DNA form, the CDR3 reads TGTGCCAGTAGTCCTGCTGGGGGGTCCTACGAGCAGTACTTC.

The chain couples TRBV5-4 to TRBJ2-5; the match to TRBD2 covers 7 bases. The CDR3 has 15 residues. Germline V gene data show CDR1 as SGHNT and CDR2 as YYREEE (reference sequence). V was clipped by 1 base and J by 2 bases; unmatched bases: 5. The CDR3 region has the DNA TGTGCCAGCAGCTTGCGCAGCGGGGCTCAAGAGACCCAGTACTTC. This codes for CASSLRSGAQETQYF.

A few counts support this clone. This chain uses TRBV5-1 with TRBJ2-7, with D tentatively TRBD2 (5 bases). The CDR3 consists of 13 residues. The V gene lost 5 bases and the J gene lost 4 bases, with 13 bases spanning the gap. Germline V gives CDR1 SGHRS, CDR2 YFSETQ. CDR3 nucleotides: TGCGCCAGCAGTAAGGACTCCCAATACGAGCAGTACTTC. Translated, it gives CASSKDSQYEQYF.